The 26 T cell receptor beta chains in this list originate from one sample, sequenced in a study of memory CD4+ T cells and cytomegalovirus serostatus. Single viable CD3+CD4+CD8-CD45RO+ cells were sorted as the memory CD4+ T cells. Repertoires were generated with immunoSEQ multiplex PCR, while TCRdb's copy carries only in-frame clones and drops some. The data hold roughly 60,000 clones, with over 60% observed a single time. Sequenced: memory CD4+ T cells from blood. These receptors originate from an adult in good health and CMV-seronegative.

This clone was detected once. The chain is built from TRBV28 and TRBJ1-4; D is possibly TRBD1 (6 bases). The germline V and J ends were trimmed by 8 bases and 0 bases, with 13 bases remaining between them. This CDR3 spans 15 amino acids. Germline lookup yields CDR1 MDHEN and CDR2 SYDVKM. CDR3 in amino acids: CASRKTGATNEKLFF. DNA of the CDR3: TGTGCCAGCCGCAAGACAGGAGCAACTAATGAAAAACTGTTTTTT.

There are a few counts of this clone. The V gene is TRBV7-8, the J gene TRBJ1-2; TRBD1 aligns across 8 bases. The junction had 7 bases not matched to a gene; V was cut back by 2 bases and J by 5 bases. The CDR3 loop spans 15 amino acids. The germline V gene encodes CDR1 SGHVS and CDR2 FQNEAQ. CDR3 protein: CASSLTGQGQYGYTF. The DNA for the CDR3 is TGTGCCAGCAGCTTAACCGGACAGGGCCAATATGGCTACACCTTC.

V and J are TRBV15 and TRBJ2-5; 7 positions agree with TRBD2. Germline V gene data show CDR1 as LNHNV and CDR2 as YYDKDF (reference sequence). After removal of 0 bases from V and 6 bases from J, the junction contained 10 bases not matched to a gene. The CDR3 is 16 residues long. CDR3 sequence: CATSRDRWAGEKTQYF. In DNA form, the CDR3 reads TGTGCCACCAGCAGAGATCGATGGGCGGGAGAGAAGACCCAGTACTTC.

This sequence joins TRBV18 and TRBJ2-7; D unresolved. CDR1 and CDR2 (germline): KGHSH, LQKENI. This CDR3 comprises 14 residues. V was shortened by 3 bases and J by 3 bases, with 12 bases between the two germline ends. CDR3 protein: CASSPKGLDYEQYF. CDR3 bases: TGTGCCAGCTCACCTAAAGGGCTTGACTACGAGCAGTACTTC. Full variable domain (outside the CDR3, taken from reference TRBV18 and TRBJ2-7): NAGVMQNPRHLVRRRGQEARLRCSPMKGHSHVYWYRQLPEEGLKFMVYLQKENIIDESGMPKERFSAEFPKEGPSILRIQQVVRGDSAAYFCASSPKGLDYEQYFGPGTRLTVT.

This clone turned up a few times. This sequence joins TRBV6-4 and TRBJ2-6; the D gene is possibly TRBD1 (6 bases). The ends were cut back, 6 bases at V and 0 bases at J, with 6 bases in the middle. The CDR3 is made up of 14 amino acids. The germline CDR1 and CDR2 sequences are MRHNA and SNTAGT. CDR3 in amino acids: CASRDSSGANVLTF. The CDR3 DNA reads as TGTGCCAGCAGGGACAGCTCTGGGGCCAACGTCCTGACTTTC.

V gene TRBV5-5 combines with J gene TRBJ2-6; D gene uncertain. Germline CDR1 reads SGHKS; CDR2 reads YYEKEE (reference sequence). The ends were cut back, 1 base at V and 4 bases at J, with 6 bases in the middle. This CDR3 region has 14 residues. CDR3 coding DNA: TGTGCCAGCAGCTTGCAAGGGGGGGCCAACGTCCTGACTTTC. Translation gives CASSLQGGANVLTF.

This clone occurred once. This sequence joins TRBV7-3 and TRBJ1-1, with no clear D. The V gene lost 2 bases and the J gene lost 1 base, with 8 bases spanning the gap. Germline assignment: CDR1 SGHTA and CDR2 FQGTGA. The length of the CDR3 is 14 residues. The CDR3 DNA follows: TGTGCCAGCAGCTTAGAGCCAAGGAACACTGAAGCTTTCTTT. This gives the protein CASSLEPRNTEAFF. The whole variable domain, filled in from reference TRBV7-3 and TRBJ1-1, reads GAGVSQTPSNKVTEKGKYVELRCDPISGHTALYWYRQSLGQGPEFLIYFQGTGAADDSGLPNDRFFAVRPEGSVSTLKIQRTERGDSAVYLCASSLEPRNTEAFFGQGTRLTVV.

In its sample, this clone was seen a few times. The V gene is TRBV5-1, the J gene TRBJ1-5; no clear D gene. The CDR3 is made up of 13 amino acids. V lost 0 bases and J 7 bases, leaving 8 bases between the germline ends. Per germline, CDR1 SGHRS and CDR2 YFSETQ. The CDR3, as DNA: TGCGCCAGCAGCTTGGGGGGTAGCCAGCCCCAGCATTTT. It encodes CASSLGGSQPQHF. The entire variable domain, with the rest obtained from reference TRBV5-1 and TRBJ1-5, is as follows: KAGVTQTPRYLIKTRGQQVTLSCSPISGHRSVSWYQQTPGQGLQFLFEYFSETQRNKGNFPGRFSGRQFSNSRSEMNVSTLELGDSALYLCASSLGGSQPQHFGDGTRLSIL.

Only one count was recorded for this clone. The chain combines TRBV2 with TRBJ1-5; D is ambiguous. CDR1 and CDR2 from the germline V gene are SNHLY and FYNNEI. With 1 base removed from V and 8 bases from J, the gap between germline ends came to 12 bases. The CDR3 spans 14 residues. As DNA, the CDR3 is TGTGCCAGCAGTGAAGGAGCCGGGTTTGAGCCCCAGCATTTT. This codes for CASSEGAGFEPQHF.

The V and J genes are TRBV2 and TRBJ1-1; D is undetermined. The CDR3 loop spans 11 amino acids. CDR1 and CDR2 from the germline V gene are SNHLY and FYNNEI. The V end was cut by 8 bases, the J end by 10 bases, with 14 bases between. The CDR3 nucleotides are TGTGCCAGCGGGAAAGGTGAGGGAGCTTTCTTT. Protein: CASGKGEGAFF.

The chain is built from TRBV5-1 and TRBJ2-1; 12 bases fit TRBD2. The CDR3 has 17 amino acids. J gave up 5 bases and V 0 bases, and 6 bases lay outside the gene matches. CDR1 is SGHRS, CDR2 YFSETQ, per germline. In nucleotides, the CDR3 is TGCGCCAGCAGCTTGGAACGGACTAGCGGGATGAACAATGAGCAGTTCTTC. Translation: CASSLERTSGMNNEQFF.

The rearrangement uses TRBV7-2 and TRBJ2-3; 8 bases match TRBD2. Germline V gene data show CDR1 as SGHTA and CDR2 as FQGNSA. V lost 2 bases to trimming and J lost 4 bases; unmatched junction nucleotides: 5. CDR3 length equals 15 residues. Here the CDR3 reads CASSLPAGVADTQYF. CDR3 nucleotide sequence: TGTGCCAGCAGCTTACCAGCGGGAGTGGCAGATACGCAGTATTTT. Full variable domain (remainder filled in from reference TRBV7-2 and TRBJ2-3): GAGVSQSPSNKVTEKGKDVELRCDPISGHTALYWYRQSLGQGLEFLIYFQGNSAPDKSGLPSDRFSAERTGGSVSTLTIQRTQQEDSAVYLCASSLPAGVADTQYFGPGTRLTVL.

V and J are TRBV7-3 and TRBJ2-1; no definite D call. The CDR3 runs 14 residues. Trimming pared 4 bases from V and 10 bases from J, leaving 17 bases between. Germline V gene data show CDR1 as SGHTA and CDR2 as FQGTGA. CDR3 nucleotide sequence: TGTGCCAGCAGCTCCTCTCGGCCCGATGGAGAGCAGTTCTTC. This sequence encodes CASSSSRPDGEQFF.

This chain's CDR3 is CASTSPGLAFYEQYF. As DNA, the CDR3 is TGTGCCAGCACCTCCCCGGGACTAGCGTTCTACGAGCAGTACTTC. The chain combines TRBV6-5 with TRBJ2-7; 10 bases match TRBD2. Germline V gene lookup returns CDR1 MNHEY and CDR2 SVGAGI. V lost 7 bases, J lost 3 bases, and 9 bases stayed unmatched. This CDR3 contains 15 residues.

This chain connects TRBV2 to TRBJ2-3; D gene uncertain. The CDR3 runs 15 residues. V lost 8 bases and J lost 1, with 16 bases in between. Germline V CDR1 and CDR2: SNHLY, FYNNEI. The CDR3 loop is CASRISSLGTDTQYF. CDR3 nucleotides: TGTGCCAGCCGAATTAGCAGTCTGGGCACAGATACGCAGTATTTT.

The chain uses TRBV2 and TRBJ2-7, with unresolved D. The CDR3 is made up of 15 amino acids. Trimming shortened V by 4 bases and J by 1 base, and 14 bases separated the two germline ends. Germline CDR1 is SNHLY and CDR2 is FYNNEI. The CDR3 reads CASSGQVDRSYEQYF. DNA of the CDR3: TGTGCCAGCAGTGGCCAAGTAGATAGGTCCTACGAGCAGTACTTC.

The rearrangement links TRBV27 to TRBJ1-1; D is possibly TRBD1 (5 bases). V lost 4 bases, J lost 3 bases, and 24 bases lay in between. The CDR3 contains 18 residues. Germline V gene lookup returns CDR1 MNHEY and CDR2 SMNVEV (reference sequence). CDR3: CASSSYAPEGHGHTEAFF. The CDR3 DNA is TGTGCCAGCAGTTCATATGCCCCCGAAGGACACGGACACACTGAAGCTTTCTTT.

A word on this clone: Relative to the germline gene, one junction end is altered; a read error may explain this. The chain couples TRBV28 to TRBJ1-2; no firm D call. The germline gives CDR1 MDHEN, CDR2 SYDVKM. The CDR3 loop spans 10 amino acids. The CDR3 nucleotides read TGCGCCACGGACAACTATGGCTACACCTTC. The encoded protein is CATDNYGYTF.

The CDR3 nucleotides read TGTGCCAGCAGCGAACTAGCGGGAGTCTACGAGCAGTACTTC. It encodes CASSELAGVYEQYF. The chain recombines TRBV7-6 with TRBJ2-7; TRBD2 agrees at 11 bases. J gave up 3 bases and V 5 bases, and 3 bases lay outside the gene matches. The germline gives CDR1 SGHVS, CDR2 FNYEAQ. The CDR3 covers 14 residues.

This rearrangement joins TRBV19 to TRBJ2-5; D is ambiguous. Germline V gives CDR1 LNHDA, CDR2 SQIVND (reference sequence). CDR3 length: 12 amino acids. V lost 4 bases and J lost 5, with 8 bases in between. For the CDR3, the DNA is TGTGCCAGTAGTAGGCTTGGGGAGACCCAGTACTTC. Translation: CASSRLGETQYF.

V gene TRBV10-3 combines with J gene TRBJ1-2, with TRBD1 matching 9 bases. Germline CDR1 is ENHRY and CDR2 is SYGVKD. Germline trimming cut 0 bases from V and 6 bases from J; bases unmatched to any gene: 5. This CDR3 has 15 amino acids. The CDR3 DNA reads as TGTGCCATCAGTGAGTCAACAGGGGGCGAGCATGGCTACACCTTC. As protein: CAISESTGGEHGYTF.

This sequence joins TRBV11-1 and TRBJ2-1; 11 bases line up with TRBD2. Germline loops: CDR1 SGHAT, CDR2 FQDESV (reference sequence). V was pared by 5 bases and J by 6 bases, with 6 bases of the junction left unmatched. This CDR3 has 15 residues. Written as DNA, the CDR3 is TGTGCCAGCAGCCCTGGGACTAGCGGTAGCAATGAGCAGTTCTTC. This codes for CASSPGTSGSNEQFF.

This clone appeared a few times. The chain couples TRBV5-6 to TRBJ1-2; perhaps TRBD1 as D (6 bases). Trimming removed 4 bases from V and 4 bases from J, with 8 bases in between. Germline assignment: CDR1 SGHDT and CDR2 YYEEEE. The CDR3 is made up of 12 amino acids. As DNA, the CDR3 is TGTGCCAGCAGCCGGACAGCCTATGGCTACACCTTC. Protein sequence: CASSRTAYGYTF.

The chain joins TRBV19 to TRBJ2-1, with 13 bases identical to TRBD2. Germline V gene lookup returns CDR1 LNHDA and CDR2 SQIVND (reference sequence). The CDR3 totals 18 residues. The V and J ends lost 4 bases and 1 base, in that order; junction bases with no gene match: 7. The DNA for the CDR3 is TGTGCCAGTAGTACCGTCCCGGGACTAGCGGGGTCCTACAATGAGCAGTTCTTC. This sequence encodes CASSTVPGLAGSYNEQFF.

V usage is TRBV7-2 and J usage is TRBJ2-7; D might be TRBD1 (5 bases). The CDR3 is 14 amino acids. Germline V gene data show CDR1 as SGHTA and CDR2 as FQGNSA. V lost 3 bases, J lost 2 bases, and 11 bases lay in between. The CDR3 loop is CASSFSQGPYEQYF. CDR3 in DNA: TGTGCCAGCAGCTTTAGTCAGGGTCCCTACGAGCAGTACTTC.

This clone was detected only a few times. This CDR3 reads CASSELNRNEQFF. DNA of the CDR3: TGTGCCAGCAGTGAACTTAACCGCAATGAGCAGTTCTTC. The chain carries TRBV6-1 and TRBJ2-1; no definite D call. The CDR3 runs 13 residues. V was cut by 2 bases and J by 6 bases, with 8 bases left in between. Germline CDR1 and CDR2: MNHNS and SASEGT.